These T cell receptor beta chains were read from a single sample in a study of cytomegalovirus exposure and HLA in healthy donors. The repertoire was sequenced with immunoSEQ multiplex PCR; TCRdb's copy has only in-frame clones and lacks some. Of more than 110,000 clones in the sample, approximately 80% are singletons; the top ten hold approximately 5.1%. The specimen sequenced was PBMCs. All receptors derive from a male donor in good health and CMV-seronegative. Each CDR3 is given with its conserved first and last residue. A D gene is named only where the DNA matches it firmly.

TRBJ2-7	14	TRBD1	TRBV5-5	CASSFNRGSYEQYF	TGTGCCAGCAGTTTTAACAGGGGGTCCTACGAGCAGTACTTC
TRBJ1-2	11	-	TRBV20-1	CSATQNYGYTF	TGCAGTGCTACCCAAAACTATGGCTACACCTTC
TRBJ1-5	15	TRBD1	TRBV6-6	CASSSGRGLGQPQHF	TGTGCCAGCAGTTCAGGCAGGGGGCTTGGGCAGCCCCAGCATTTT
TRBJ2-1	11	-	TRBV7-8	CASSRQDGQFF	TGTGCCAGCAGCCGACAGGACGGGCAGTTCTTC
TRBJ1-6	14	-	TRBV6-5	CASSPTVLYSPLHF	TGTGCCAGCAGCCCGACAGTCCTTTATTCACCCCTCCACTTT
TRBJ1-1	16	TRBD1	TRBV5-4	CASSQGQTSTNTEAFF	TGTGCCAGCAGCCAGGGACAGACCAGTACGAACACTGAAGCTTTCTTT
TRBJ2-2	14	-	TRBV11-2	CASSTWTETGELFF	TGTGCCAGCAGCACCTGGACAGAGACCGGGGAGCTGTTTTTT
TRBJ2-7	14	TRBD1	TRBV27	CASSFGTGSYEQYF	TGTGCCAGCAGTTTCGGGACAGGGTCCTACGAGCAGTACTTC
TRBJ1-1	15	-	TRBV4-3	CASSQDAAGDTEAFF	TGCGCCAGCAGCCAAGATGCCGCGGGGGACACTGAAGCTTTCTTT
TRBJ2-3	16	TRBD2	TRBV7-2	CASVLPLGGASDTQYF	TGTGCCAGCGTCCTCCCGCTCGGGGGGGCGTCAGATACGCAGTATTTT
TRBJ1-5	16	TRBD1	TRBV19	CASSEGQFLSNQPQHF	TGTGCCAGTAGTGAGGGACAGTTCCTTAGCAATCAGCCCCAGCATTTT
TRBJ2-2	14	-	TRBV10-3	CAVSPGQNTGELFF	TGTGCCGTCTCCCCGGGACAAAACACCGGGGAGCTGTTTTTT
TRBJ2-7	15	TRBD2	TRBV5-1	CASSLSSGSSYEQYF	TGCGCCAGCAGCTTATCCAGCGGGAGTTCCTACGAGCAGTACTTC
TRBJ2-7	13	TRBD2	TRBV5-1	CASGLAGAREQYF	TGCGCCAGCGGGCTAGCGGGGGCCCGCGAGCAGTACTTC
TRBJ1-2	15	TRBD1	TRBV6-1	CASSFQTGGYYGYTF	TGTGCCAGCAGTTTTCAGACAGGGGGGTACTATGGCTACACCTTC
TRBJ1-5	15	-	TRBV6-6	CASSYSTGGNQPQHF	TGTGCCAGCAGTTACTCGACGGGAGGCAATCAGCCCCAGCATTTT